This TCR beta chain appears in the sequencing data of a study of early T cells in non-severe SARS-CoV-2 infection. TCRdb ran MiXCR on the 5' RACE reads and lists one entry per CDR3 protein. The data contain 35,000 to 45,000 distinct CDR3 sequences, 5% to 6.5% of them singletons. The source material was whole blood, sampled at baseline. The clonotype comes from an adult who was a healthcare worker with PCR-confirmed SARS-CoV-2 infection or an uninfected control (not recorded which).

The CDR3 reads CASSLGSNDYGYTF. The CDR3 DNA reads TGCGCCAGCAGCTTGGGATCCAACGACTATGGCTACACCTTC. The chain carries TRBV5-1 and TRBJ1-2; D gene uncertain. The length of the CDR3 is 14 residues. Trimming removed 0 bases from V and 3 bases from J, with 9 bases in between. CDR1 SGHRS and CDR2 YFSETQ come from the germline V gene.